The rows below give T cell receptor beta chains drawn from one sample of a study of quantifying T cell responses using KT2 cells. One entry per CDR3 protein, called by TCRdb with MiXCR from the UMI-ligation and nested PCR reads. Among roughly 38,000 distinct CDR3 sequences listed, 15% to 20% were seen once. The sequenced sample was PBMCs spiked with cells of the T cell clone KT2. The receptor set was obtained from a human donor. Both conserved end residues are part of each CDR3. The D gene is left open where the match is weak. Where a row states a size, it is once, few, many or the class of an expanded clone; other rows omit it.

cdr3_aa: CASSQLPTLTGTSGKYEQYF; cdr3_nt: TGCGCCAGCAGCCAGTTACCAACCCTAACCGGGACTAGCGGGAAGTACGAGCAGTACTTC; clone_size: NA; v_call: TRBV4-3; j_call: TRBJ2-7; d_call: TRBD2
cdr3_aa: CSVVFSGGWQETQYF; cdr3_nt: TGCAGCGTTGTTTTTTCGGGGGGGTGGCAAGAGACCCAGTACTTC; clone_size: NA; v_call: TRBV29-1; j_call: TRBJ2-5; d_call: TRBD2
cdr3_aa: CASSFGEKLFF; cdr3_nt: TGTGCCAGCAGTTTCGGAGAAAAACTGTTTTTT; clone_size: NA; v_call: TRBV28; j_call: TRBJ1-4; d_call: NA
cdr3_aa: CASSPRIGASGTDTQYF; cdr3_nt: TGTGCCAGCAGCCCCCGGATCGGGGCAAGTGGGACAGATACGCAGTATTTT; clone_size: NA; v_call: TRBV14; j_call: TRBJ2-3; d_call: NA
cdr3_aa: CASSGTGSTDTQYF; cdr3_nt: TGTGCCAGTTCCGGGACAGGCAGCACAGATACGCAGTATTTT; clone_size: few; v_call: TRBV19; j_call: TRBJ2-3; d_call: TRBD1
cdr3_aa: CASQNDGGTEAFF; cdr3_nt: TGTGCCAGCCAAAATGACGGCGGGACTGAAGCTTTCTTT; clone_size: few; v_call: TRBV11-2; j_call: TRBJ1-1; d_call: NA
cdr3_aa: CSASYYGDNQQFF; cdr3_nt: TGCAGTGCTAGCTACTACGGGGACAATCAGCAGTTCTTC; clone_size: NA; v_call: TRBV20-1; j_call: TRBJ2-1; d_call: NA
cdr3_aa: CASSVDRGRMNTEAFF; cdr3_nt: TGTGCCAGCAGCGTCGACAGGGGACGCATGAACACTGAAGCTTTCTTT; clone_size: few; v_call: TRBV5-4; j_call: TRBJ1-1; d_call: TRBD1
cdr3_aa: CASSLSTGPNTEAFF; cdr3_nt: TGTGCCAGCAGTCTTTCGACAGGGCCGAACACTGAAGCTTTCTTT; clone_size: many; v_call: TRBV5-5; j_call: TRBJ1-1; d_call: TRBD1
cdr3_aa: CASSYPRQVNRNTIYF; cdr3_nt: TGTGCCAGCAGTTACCCGCGACAGGTGAATCGGAACACCATATATTTT; clone_size: NA; v_call: TRBV6-2/TRBV6-3; j_call: TRBJ1-3; d_call: NA
cdr3_aa: CASSSGLAGVPYEQYF; cdr3_nt: TGTGCCAGCAGCTCGGGACTAGCGGGAGTCCCCTACGAGCAGTACTTC; clone_size: NA; v_call: TRBV13; j_call: TRBJ2-7; d_call: TRBD2
cdr3_aa: CASSQDSGGHEQYF; cdr3_nt: TGTGCCAGCAGCCAAGACTCAGGGGGACACGAGCAGTACTTC; clone_size: few; v_call: TRBV7-9; j_call: TRBJ2-7; d_call: TRBD1
cdr3_aa: CSARDRDSGDQETQYF; cdr3_nt: TGCAGTGCTAGAGATAGGGATAGCGGGGACCAAGAGACCCAGTACTTC; clone_size: many; v_call: TRBV20-1; j_call: TRBJ2-5; d_call: TRBD2
cdr3_aa: CASSADRAGYTF; cdr3_nt: TGTGCCAGTAGTGCTGACAGGGCCGGCTACACCTTC; clone_size: NA; v_call: TRBV19; j_call: TRBJ1-2; d_call: TRBD1
cdr3_aa: CASSHRPGLSVETQYF; cdr3_nt: TGTGCCAGCAGCCACCGTCCGGGACTTAGCGTAGAGACCCAGTACTTC; clone_size: NA; v_call: TRBV6-5; j_call: TRBJ2-5; d_call: NA
cdr3_aa: CATSPSGWRGLYEQYF; cdr3_nt: TGTGCCACCAGCCCCAGTGGTTGGAGGGGTCTCTACGAGCAGTACTTC; clone_size: NA; v_call: TRBV24-1; j_call: TRBJ2-7; d_call: NA
cdr3_aa: CASIPGLSTDTQYF; cdr3_nt: TGTGCCAGCATCCCTGGACTAAGTACAGATACGCAGTATTTT; clone_size: NA; v_call: TRBV28; j_call: TRBJ2-3; d_call: NA
cdr3_aa: CASKGQGNSPLHF; cdr3_nt: TGTGCCAGCAAAGGACAGGGGAATTCACCCCTCCACTTT; clone_size: many; v_call: TRBV6-6; j_call: TRBJ1-6; d_call: TRBD1
cdr3_aa: CASRTGPGGAREKLFF; cdr3_nt: TGCGCCAGCAGGACGGGTCCTGGGGGGGCACGTGAAAAACTGTTTTTT; clone_size: few; v_call: TRBV4-1; j_call: TRBJ1-4; d_call: NA
cdr3_aa: CASSFAGGETQYF; cdr3_nt: TGTGCCAGCAGCTTCGCAGGAGGCGAGACCCAGTACTTC; clone_size: few; v_call: TRBV7-3; j_call: TRBJ2-5; d_call: NA
cdr3_aa: CASSPMVGRVNTEAFF; cdr3_nt: TGTGCCAGCTCACCAATGGTCGGGAGGGTTAACACTGAAGCTTTCTTT; clone_size: few; v_call: TRBV18; j_call: TRBJ1-1; d_call: NA
cdr3_aa: CAWNRGAYNEQFF; cdr3_nt: TGTGCCTGGAACAGGGGGGCCTACAATGAGCAGTTCTTC; clone_size: few; v_call: TRBV30; j_call: TRBJ2-1; d_call: TRBD1
cdr3_aa: CSALSQGAPGNQPQHF; cdr3_nt: TGCAGTGCGCTATCCCAGGGGGCACCGGGGAATCAGCCCCAGCATTTT; clone_size: many; v_call: TRBV20-1; j_call: TRBJ1-5; d_call: TRBD1
cdr3_aa: CASSFRTSGKSLAWEQYF; cdr3_nt: TGTGCCAGCAGCTTCCGGACTAGCGGGAAGAGCCTTGCTTGGGAGCAGTACTTC; clone_size: many; v_call: TRBV6-2/TRBV6-3; j_call: TRBJ2-7; d_call: TRBD2
cdr3_aa: CASSLFGGSSYNEQFF; cdr3_nt: TGTGCCAGCAGCTTATTTGGGGGCAGTTCCTACAATGAGCAGTTCTTC; clone_size: many; v_call: TRBV7-6; j_call: TRBJ2-1; d_call: NA
cdr3_aa: CASSADDRGQAFF; cdr3_nt: TGTGCCAGCAGCGCGGACGACAGGGGGCAAGCTTTCTTT; clone_size: few; v_call: TRBV5-6; j_call: TRBJ1-1; d_call: TRBD1
cdr3_aa: CSASSPVSGYTF; cdr3_nt: TGCAGTGCTAGTTCTCCCGTTTCTGGCTACACCTTC; clone_size: few; v_call: TRBV20-1; j_call: TRBJ1-2; d_call: NA
cdr3_aa: CASSLEGLNTEAFF; cdr3_nt: TGTGCCAGCAGCTTAGAGGGTTTGAACACTGAAGCTTTCTTT; clone_size: few; v_call: TRBV7-2; j_call: TRBJ1-1; d_call: NA
cdr3_aa: CASSQEWTGSSGANVLTF; cdr3_nt: TGTGCCAGCAGCCAAGAGTGGACAGGGAGCTCTGGGGCCAACGTCCTGACTTTC; clone_size: NA; v_call: TRBV3-1; j_call: TRBJ2-6; d_call: TRBD1
cdr3_aa: CASSYVLAGVTGELFF; cdr3_nt: TGTGCCAGCAGTTACGTACTAGCGGGGGTCACCGGGGAGCTGTTTTTT; clone_size: NA; v_call: TRBV6-2/TRBV6-3; j_call: TRBJ2-2; d_call: TRBD2
cdr3_aa: CSAAGIRDGYTF; cdr3_nt: TGCAGCGCCGCGGGCATTAGAGATGGCTACACCTTC; clone_size: many; v_call: TRBV29-1; j_call: TRBJ1-2; d_call: NA
cdr3_aa: CATSRVGVKTQYF; cdr3_nt: TGTGCCACCAGCAGAGTCGGGGTAAAGACCCAGTACTTC; clone_size: NA; v_call: TRBV15; j_call: TRBJ2-5; d_call: NA
cdr3_aa: CSARDQGSHDEQYF; cdr3_nt: TGCAGTGCTAGAGATCAGGGCTCCCACGACGAGCAGTACTTC; clone_size: many; v_call: TRBV20-1; j_call: TRBJ2-7; d_call: NA
cdr3_aa: CASREGTDPNTEAFF; cdr3_nt: TGTGCCAGCAGGGAAGGAACAGATCCGAACACTGAAGCTTTCTTT; clone_size: few; v_call: TRBV6-5; j_call: TRBJ1-1; d_call: NA
cdr3_aa: CSAGMGQGFTGELFF; cdr3_nt: TGCAGCGCCGGGATGGGACAGGGATTCACCGGGGAGCTGTTTTTT; clone_size: few; v_call: TRBV29-1; j_call: TRBJ2-2; d_call: TRBD1
cdr3_aa: CASRPLSRYQGSDTEAFF; cdr3_nt: TGTGCCAGCAGACCCCTCTCTAGATATCAGGGGAGTGACACTGAAGCTTTCTTT; clone_size: few; v_call: TRBV6-2/TRBV6-3; j_call: TRBJ1-1; d_call: NA
cdr3_aa: CASSPGRRRSGSTDTQYF; cdr3_nt: TGTGCCAGCAGTCCTGGCCGACGGCGTAGCGGGAGCACAGATACGCAGTATTTT; clone_size: few; v_call: TRBV6-2/TRBV6-3; j_call: TRBJ2-3; d_call: TRBD2
cdr3_aa: CAISRTEASYEQYF; cdr3_nt: TGTGCCATCAGTCGGACGGAGGCGTCCTACGAGCAGTACTTC; clone_size: few; v_call: TRBV10-3; j_call: TRBJ2-7; d_call: NA
cdr3_aa: CASSYDFLAARSNEQYF; cdr3_nt: TGTGCCAGCAGTTACGACTTTTTGGCGGCTCGGAGCAACGAGCAGTACTTC; clone_size: few; v_call: TRBV6-5; j_call: TRBJ2-7; d_call: NA
cdr3_aa: CASSIPLSGRAGANVLTF; cdr3_nt: TGTGCCAGCAGTATACCTCTTAGCGGGAGGGCCGGGGCCAACGTCCTGACTTTC; clone_size: NA; v_call: TRBV6-2/TRBV6-3; j_call: TRBJ2-6; d_call: TRBD2
cdr3_aa: CSVATRGLTYEQYF; cdr3_nt: TGCAGCGTCGCAACAAGGGGGCTTACCTACGAGCAGTACTTC; clone_size: many; v_call: TRBV29-1; j_call: TRBJ2-7; d_call: TRBD1
cdr3_aa: CASGRGSGANVLTF; cdr3_nt: TGTGCCAGTGGGAGGGGCTCTGGGGCCAACGTCCTGACTTTC; clone_size: few; v_call: TRBV6-2/TRBV6-3; j_call: TRBJ2-6; d_call: TRBD2
cdr3_aa: CASSSQSGTSGSYEQYF; cdr3_nt: TGCGCCAGCAGTTCACAGTCGGGGACTAGCGGATCCTACGAGCAGTACTTC; clone_size: few; v_call: TRBV4-1; j_call: TRBJ2-7; d_call: TRBD2
cdr3_aa: CASSSQGVNTEAFF; cdr3_nt: TGTGCCAGCAGTTCCCAAGGGGTGAACACTGAAGCTTTCTTT; clone_size: NA; v_call: TRBV27; j_call: TRBJ1-1; d_call: NA
cdr3_aa: CATKRLDSYEQYF; cdr3_nt: TGTGCCACGAAAAGACTGGACTCCTACGAGCAGTACTTC; clone_size: few; v_call: TRBV15; j_call: TRBJ2-7; d_call: NA
cdr3_aa: CASNLLADHTDTQYF; cdr3_nt: TGTGCCAGCAACCTACTAGCGGACCACACAGATACGCAGTATTTT; clone_size: few; v_call: TRBV6-1; j_call: TRBJ2-3; d_call: TRBD2
cdr3_aa: CASSSRQGSGNTIYF; cdr3_nt: TGTGCCAGCAGCTCCCGTCAGGGGTCCGGAAACACCATATATTTT; clone_size: many; v_call: TRBV7-6; j_call: TRBJ1-3; d_call: NA
cdr3_aa: CASSLRQGGTEAFF; cdr3_nt: TGTGCCAGCAGCTTACGACAGGGAGGAACTGAAGCTTTCTTT; clone_size: many; v_call: TRBV5-8; j_call: TRBJ1-1; d_call: TRBD1
cdr3_aa: CASSLYGEQYF; cdr3_nt: TGTGCCAGCAGTTTATATGGGGAGCAGTACTTC; clone_size: NA; v_call: TRBV28; j_call: TRBJ2-7; d_call: NA
cdr3_aa: CASSQAQVYTGELFF; cdr3_nt: TGTGCCAGCAGCCAAGCCCAGGTTTACACCGGGGAGCTGTTTTTT; clone_size: NA; v_call: TRBV3-1; j_call: TRBJ2-2; d_call: NA
cdr3_aa: CASSQAGLHTDTQYF; cdr3_nt: TGCGCCAGCAGCCAGGCCGGGCTCCACACAGATACGCAGTATTTT; clone_size: NA; v_call: TRBV4-1; j_call: TRBJ2-3; d_call: NA
cdr3_aa: CASSRGGSSYNEQFF; cdr3_nt: TGTGCCAGTAGTCGCGGGGGGTCATCCTACAATGAGCAGTTCTTC; clone_size: NA; v_call: TRBV19; j_call: TRBJ2-1; d_call: TRBD2
cdr3_aa: CSALSGKGGNEQFF; cdr3_nt: TGCAGTGCTCTTAGCGGGAAGGGAGGCAATGAGCAGTTCTTC; clone_size: NA; v_call: TRBV20-1; j_call: TRBJ2-1; d_call: TRBD2
cdr3_aa: CASSLAREHNEQFF; cdr3_nt: TGTGCCAGCAGCTTAGCAAGGGAACACAATGAGCAGTTCTTC; clone_size: few; v_call: TRBV11-3; j_call: TRBJ2-1; d_call: NA